The entry that follows covers one T cell receptor beta chain sequence. No antigen is known for it. This sample stems from a study of tumor and adjacent non-tumor tissue in lung cancer. Broader study findings: Normal lung showed higher cumulative top 100 clone frequency than tumor. Tumor TCR diversity, when higher, was linked to shorter survival. Significantly higher TCR diversity was found in tumor than normal lung.

RNA was extracted from bulk tissue without any cell sorting. Between August and November 2014, newly diagnosed, chemotherapy-naive lung cancer patients underwent thoracic surgery in China. Three rounds of nested PCR, following a modified ARM-PCR protocol, produced the TCRbeta library. TCRdb redid the calling of the multiplex PCR reads with MiXCR, one entry per CDR3 protein. The data contain some 120,000 distinct CDR3 sequences, approximately 66% of them singletons. Germline values: CDR1 MGHDK, CDR2 SYGVNS. Trimming shortened V by 9 bases and J by 2 bases, and 8 bases separated the two germline ends. CDR3 size: 11 residues.

What was sequenced was lung tumor tissue. This receptor was taken from a young man with non-small cell lung cancer. The chain is built from TRBV25-1 and TRBJ2-7; D is unresolved. Here the CDR3 reads CASQIAYEQYF. CDR3 bases: TGTGCCAGTCAGATAGCCTACGAGCAGTACTTC.